This T cell receptor beta chain is drawn from a study of T cells in Graves' hyperthyroidism and ophthalmopathy. At the level of the study: Peripheral blood collection took place at initial diagnosis, before any treatment.

V lost 0 bases and J 2 bases, leaving 11 bases between the germline ends. The V gene's germline CDR1 is MNHEY and CDR2 SVGEGT. The CDR3 runs to 16 residues. TCR beta CDR3 region amplification was performed from RNA transcripts. The TCR CDR3 first-round RT-PCR relied on the HTBI primer set. Each CDR3 protein is one row after TCRdb ran MiXCR on the multiplex PCR reads. The data show over 250,000 distinct CDR3 sequences, approximately 23% seen once. The sequenced material came from blood. This sequence joins TRBV6-2 or TRBV6-3 and TRBJ1-5, with a possible D match to TRBD1 (5 bases). The sequence came from a man aged 25-45 years with Graves' ophthalmopathy. DNA of the CDR3: TGTGCCAGCAGTTACTCCGGGGGATCGGGCAATCAGCCCCAGCATTTT. It translates to CASSYSGGSGNQPQHF.